The 29 T cell receptor beta chains below all came from one sample that was sequenced in a study of cytomegalovirus exposure and HLA in healthy donors (dated by TCRdb to 2016 to 2017). Library generation was performed with the immunoSEQ multiplex PCR assay. A mixture of 60 forward primers for TCR Vbeta segments and 13 reverse primers for TCR Jbeta segments was used in the multiplex PCR. TCRdb took over this immuneACCESS table, retaining in-frame rearrangements with V and J assigned. Such tables are incomplete; in checked studies, under half of the missing clones stem from an unresolved V gene, and the remainder is unexplained. The table for this sample lists about 99,000 clones. Together, the top ten hold around 3.5% of the sample. Source material: PBMCs. The source of these receptors is a man aged 35 to 55 in good health and CMV-seronegative.

This chain joins TRBV7-9 and TRBJ2-7; 14 bases align to TRBD2. CDR1 is SEHNR and CDR2 is FQNEAQ in the germline V gene (reference sequence). V shed 5 bases and J 2 bases; nucleotides not matched to a gene: 2. The CDR3 spans 15 residues. The DNA of the CDR3 is TGTGCCAGCAGCGGGGGACTAGCGGGGGCCTACGAGCAGTACTTC. Translating it yields CASSGGLAGAYEQYF.

V usage is TRBV6-1 and J usage is TRBJ2-5; 12 positions agree with TRBD2. The V gene's germline CDR1 is MNHNS and CDR2 SASEGT. With 2 bases clipped from V and 2 bases from J, the junction kept 0 bases outside the gene matches. CDR3 size: 15 residues. CDR3 DNA: TGTGCCAGCAGTGAACTAGCGGGGGGGCAAGAGACCCAGTACTTC. Translation: CASSELAGGQETQYF.

J is TRBJ2-1 and V is TRBV11-2, with a possible D match to TRBD2 (6 bases). The CDR3 spans 18 residues. The germline V gene has CDR1 SGHAT and CDR2 FQNNGV. The V and J ends lost 0 bases and 6 bases respectively, with 21 bases between them. The DNA for the CDR3 is TGTGCCAGCAGCTTAGATCCTACGGGAGTGAAGATTAGCAATGAGCAGTTCTTC. This encodes CASSLDPTGVKISNEQFF.

V usage is TRBV5-4 and J usage is TRBJ1-1; D may be TRBD1 (6 bases). The V gene lost 4 bases and the J gene lost 0 bases, with 19 bases spanning the gap. The V gene's germline CDR1 is SGHNT and CDR2 YYREEE (reference sequence). The CDR3 runs 17 residues. CDR3 coding DNA: TGTGCCAGCAGCCTGAACCGACTTGGGGGCGTGAACACTGAAGCTTTCTTT. It specifies CASSLNRLGGVNTEAFF.

The rearrangement uses TRBV5-1 and TRBJ2-7, with D possibly being TRBD2 (6 bases). The V gene's germline CDR1 is SGHRS and CDR2 YFSETQ. The CDR3 sequence is 15 residues long. The V and J ends lost 6 bases and 2 bases respectively, with 18 bases between them. CDR3 bases: TGCGCCAGCACGCTACGAGGAGGGCCCACCTACGAGCAGTACTTC. This translates into CASTLRGGPTYEQYF.

The rearrangement joins TRBV7-2 to TRBJ2-6, with D perhaps TRBD1 (6 bases). Germline CDR1 reads SGHTA; CDR2 reads FQGNSA. The CDR3 length is 18 residues. Deletions cut 4 bases from V and 0 bases from J, with 16 bases between. The CDR3 DNA reads TGTGCCAGCAGCTCACCTCCGGACAGACGCTCTGGGGCCAACGTCCTGACTTTC. It specifies CASSSPPDRRSGANVLTF.

About this clone: The junction departs from the called germline gene at one end, perhaps through a read error. This chain joins TRBV6-1 and TRBJ1-1; perhaps TRBD1 as D (6 bases). The germline gives CDR1 MNHNS, CDR2 SASEGT. CDR3 length: 13 residues. The CDR3 spells CASSEAPQGLLGF. In DNA, the CDR3 is TGTGCCAGCAGTGAAGCGCCTCAGGGGCTCTTGGGATTT.

The chain uses TRBV6-4 and TRBJ2-1, with 10 positions matching TRBD1. The CDR3 loop spans 15 amino acids. Germline V gene lookup returns CDR1 MRHNA and CDR2 SNTAGT. V shed 0 bases and J 5 bases; nucleotides not matched to a gene: 1. The DNA for the CDR3 is TGTGCCAGCAGTGACTCGGGGACAGGGGACAATGAGCAGTTCTTC. Translated, it gives CASSDSGTGDNEQFF.

The chain links TRBV27 to TRBJ1-2; D gene uncertain. The CDR3 is 13 amino acids. Germline CDR1 MNHEY, CDR2 SMNVEV (reference sequence). The germline V and J ends were trimmed by 7 bases and 8 bases, with 17 bases remaining between them. Here the CDR3 reads CASTVPHPGGYTF. CDR3 nucleotides: TGTGCCAGCACCGTACCCCATCCGGGGGGCTACACCTTC.

The chain employs TRBV10-1 and TRBJ2-5; 9 bases agree with TRBD1. Per the germline V gene, CDR1 is WNHNN and CDR2 is SYGVQD (reference sequence). J lost 1 base, V lost 0 bases, and 3 bases had no gene match. The CDR3 loop spans 16 amino acids. CDR3 DNA sequence: TGCGCCAGCAGTGAGTCGACAGGGGGGACCCAAGAGACCCAGTACTTC. Protein: CASSESTGGTQETQYF.

The chain links TRBV28 to TRBJ1-5; the D gene is possibly TRBD1 (5 bases). This CDR3 has 12 amino acids. Trimming took off 5 bases at V and 6 bases at J, with 8 bases between the two ends. Germline lookup yields CDR1 MDHEN and CDR2 SYDVKM. The CDR3: CASSQGFQPQHF. In nucleotides, the CDR3 is TGTGCCAGCAGTCAGGGCTTTCAGCCCCAGCATTTT.

The chain employs TRBV27 and TRBJ1-5; D may be TRBD1 (5 bases). The CDR3 runs 14 residues. Germline CDR1 is MNHEY and CDR2 is SMNVEV (reference sequence). The V end was cut by 2 bases, the J end by 5 bases, with 10 bases between. The CDR3 spells CASSLGGGDQPQHF. The CDR3 DNA is TGTGCCAGCAGTTTAGGGGGAGGGGATCAGCCCCAGCATTTT.

The chain has TRBV5-4 and TRBJ2-3; 8 bases are shared with TRBD2. The germline V gene has CDR1 SGHNT and CDR2 YYREEE (reference sequence). The CDR3 loop spans 15 amino acids. J was trimmed by 0 bases and V by 4 bases; bases with no gene match: 4. The CDR3 DNA sequence: TGTGCCAGCAGCAGGACTAGCTTGAGCACAGATACGCAGTATTTT. Its protein product is CASSRTSLSTDTQYF.

The V gene is TRBV5-4, the J gene TRBJ2-2; 12 nucleotides line up with TRBD2. CDR3 length equals 17 residues. CDR1 is SGHNT and CDR2 is YYREEE in the germline V gene (reference sequence). V trimming: 4 bases; J trimming: 6 bases; junction bases outside the gene matches: 10. CDR3 amino acids: CASSGPSSGRGAGELFF. CDR3 coding DNA: TGTGCCAGCAGCGGACCCTCTAGCGGGAGGGGCGCCGGGGAGCTGTTTTTT.

The rearrangement joins TRBV7-6 to TRBJ2-5; the match to TRBD1 covers 7 bases. Germline V gene sequence: CDR1 SGHVS, CDR2 FNYEAQ. This CDR3 contains 17 residues. V lost 1 base, J lost 1 base, and 9 bases stayed unmatched. The CDR3 reads CASSLGGGKIPQETQYF. The CDR3 DNA is TGTGCCAGCAGCTTAGGAGGGGGCAAAATCCCCCAAGAGACCCAGTACTTC.

The rearrangement uses TRBV5-6 and TRBJ2-5, with 7 bases matching TRBD1. The end of the DNA fits TRBJ2-7 better, so the J call may be wrong. Germline assignment: CDR1 SGHDT and CDR2 YYEEEE. The CDR3 spans 13 residues. CDR3 in DNA: TGTGCCAGCAGCCTCAGGGGGTACGACGAGCAGTACTTC. Amino acid sequence: CASSLRGYDEQYF.

The chain couples TRBV7-2 to TRBJ2-5, with D possibly matching TRBD2 (7 bases). This CDR3 is 14 amino acids long. CDR1 is SGHTA and CDR2 is FQGNSA in the germline V gene. Trimming removed 2 bases from V and 4 bases from J, with 11 bases in between. In nucleotides, the CDR3 is TGTGCCAGCAGCTTAACGGGGGGCAGAGAGACCCAGTACTTC. Amino acid sequence: CASSLTGGRETQYF.

V is TRBV9 and J is TRBJ2-5; the match to TRBD1 covers 11 bases. V gave up 0 bases and J gave up 11 bases; unmatched junction bases: 9. The CDR3 consists of 15 residues. Germline CDR1 reads SGDLS; CDR2 reads YYNGEE. The chain's CDR3 is CASSVGGQGVREQYF. The CDR3 nucleotides read TGTGCCAGCAGCGTAGGGGGACAGGGGGTTAGGGAGCAGTACTTC.

The CDR3 loop is CASSLSGQSSGANVLTF. The CDR3 nucleotides read TGTGCCAGCAGTTTGTCGGGACAGAGCTCTGGGGCCAACGTCCTGACTTTC. The J gene is TRBJ2-6, the V gene TRBV27; 7 nucleotides line up with TRBD1. The CDR3 contains 17 residues. After removal of 3 bases from V and 0 bases from J, the junction contained 5 bases not matched to a gene. The V gene's germline CDR1 is MNHEY and CDR2 SMNVEV (reference sequence).

To note about this clone: One end of the junction fails to match germline, which may point to a read error. V and J are TRBV20-1 and TRBJ1-5; D is unclear. This CDR3 contains 11 residues. Germline values: CDR1 DFQATT, CDR2 SNEGSKA (reference sequence). This chain's CDR3 is CSARGAAIPLF. CDR3 nucleotides: TGCAGTGCTAGAGGGGCAGCTATCCCCTTATTT.

The chain joins TRBV28 to TRBJ1-3, with TRBD1 identical over 7 bases. CDR1 MDHEN and CDR2 SYDVKM come from the germline V gene. V gave up 3 bases and J gave up 0 bases; unmatched junction bases: 8. The CDR3 length is 17 residues. CDR3 sequence: CASSLPGQVHSGNTIYF. CDR3 coding DNA: TGTGCCAGCAGTTTGCCAGGACAGGTCCACTCTGGAAACACCATATATTTT.

V usage is TRBV5-6 and J usage is TRBJ2-1; perhaps TRBD2 as D (5 bases). The germline V gene has CDR1 SGHDT and CDR2 YYEEEE. The CDR3 sequence is 13 residues long. V lost 0 bases and J 7 bases, leaving 8 bases between the germline ends. The CDR3 loop reads CASSLVAGNEQFF. The CDR3 region has the DNA TGTGCCAGCAGCTTGGTTGCGGGTAATGAGCAGTTCTTC.

The chain couples TRBV11-3 to TRBJ2-1, with D hard to call. Germline V gene lookup returns CDR1 SGHNT and CDR2 YENEEA. V was cut by 4 bases and J by 8 bases, with 12 bases left in between. The CDR3 has 13 amino acids. The CDR3 loop reads CASSSPGGHEQFF. The CDR3 DNA reads TGTGCCAGCAGCTCGCCCGGTGGTCATGAGCAGTTCTTC. Full variable domain (missing parts from reference TRBV11-3 and TRBJ2-1): EAGVVQSPRYKIIEKKQPVAFWCNPISGHNTLYWYLQNLGQGPELLIRYENEEAVDDSQLPKDRFSAERLKGVDSTLKIQPAELGDSAVYLCASSSPGGHEQFFGPGTRLTVL.

The rearrangement links TRBV20-1 to TRBJ2-5, with D perhaps TRBD2 (6 bases). This CDR3 has 11 residues. V was trimmed by 6 bases and J by 14 bases, leaving 19 bases between them. Germline CDR1 reads DFQATT; CDR2 reads SNEGSKA (reference sequence). The CDR3 DNA is TGCAGTGCCGAAATCGGGGAGGTTCATTACTTC. It encodes CSAEIGEVHYF.

The chain joins TRBV29-1 to TRBJ2-2, with D perhaps TRBD1 (5 bases). The CDR3 length is 13 residues. CDR1 SQVTM and CDR2 ANQGSEA come from the germline V gene. Trimming removed 3 bases at V and 6 bases at J, with 11 bases between. CDR3 residues: CSVEIEGAGELFF. In nucleotides, the CDR3 is TGCAGCGTTGAGATAGAAGGGGCCGGGGAGCTGTTTTTT.

The chain is built from TRBV5-5 and TRBJ1-6; 9 nucleotides agree with TRBD1. The germline V gene encodes CDR1 SGHKS and CDR2 YYEKEE (reference sequence). This CDR3 spans 15 amino acids. V lost 0 bases and J lost 9; bases outside the gene matches: 4. CDR3 loop: CASSLGTGAGSPLHF. The CDR3 nucleotides are TGTGCCAGCAGCTTGGGGACAGGGGCTGGTTCACCCCTCCACTTT.

J is TRBJ1-6 and V is TRBV6-8; D remains unclear. The CDR3 is made up of 19 amino acids. Between the trimmed V and J ends, which lost 0 bases and 6 bases, there was a span of 21 bases. Germline lookup yields CDR1 MNHGY and CDR2 SAAAGT. Written as DNA, the CDR3 is TGTGCCAGCAGTTACTCGGAGGAGACCCGTGGGCCCTCTAATTCACCCCTCCACTTT. Amino acids: CASSYSEETRGPSNSPLHF.

Turning to this clone: Other nucleotide sequences from this sample produce the same CDR3. The J gene is TRBJ2-2, the V gene TRBV5-1; perhaps TRBD1 as D (6 bases). Germline CDR1 SGHRS, CDR2 YFSETQ. The CDR3 has 16 residues. The V and J ends lost 1 base and 3 bases respectively, with 13 bases between them. The CDR3 sequence is CASSLLSGDYTGELFF. The DNA for the CDR3 is TGCGCCAGCAGCTTGCTCTCAGGGGATTACACCGGGGAGCTGTTTTTT.

The J gene is TRBJ2-5, the V gene TRBV7-2; 8 bases are shared with TRBD1. V lost 5 bases and J lost 4; bases outside the gene matches: 6. This CDR3 comprises 14 residues. The germline V gene encodes CDR1 SGHTA and CDR2 FQGNSA. The CDR3 loop reads CASSTGQGPETQYF. CDR3 nucleotide sequence: TGTGCCAGCAGCACTGGACAGGGTCCAGAGACCCAGTACTTC.